This T cell receptor (beta chain) appears in the sequencing data of a study of glioma-infiltrating T cells after dendritic cell vaccination. Study summary: Between about 2003 and 2013, patients got autologous tumor lysate-pulsed dendritic cell vaccines.

Some clones are missing from TCRdb's copy, which holds only in-frame ones; the method was immunoSEQ multiplex PCR. This table has fewer than 90,000 clones, around 83% appearing once. Time point defined: after dendritic cell vaccination, including at tumor progression/relapse. The CDR3 is 15 amino acids. Germline loops: CDR1 MGHDK, CDR2 SYGVNS. V lost 1 base and J 1 base, leaving 10 bases between the germline ends. The chain joins TRBV25-1 to TRBJ1-1; D gene uncertain. The TCR originated in a human donor with glioblastoma. The material was blood, obtained after dendritic cell vaccination. CDR3 protein: CASSESTEKNTEAFF. Written as DNA, the CDR3 is TGTGCCAGCAGTGAATCGACTGAAAAGAACACTGAAGCTTTCTTT.